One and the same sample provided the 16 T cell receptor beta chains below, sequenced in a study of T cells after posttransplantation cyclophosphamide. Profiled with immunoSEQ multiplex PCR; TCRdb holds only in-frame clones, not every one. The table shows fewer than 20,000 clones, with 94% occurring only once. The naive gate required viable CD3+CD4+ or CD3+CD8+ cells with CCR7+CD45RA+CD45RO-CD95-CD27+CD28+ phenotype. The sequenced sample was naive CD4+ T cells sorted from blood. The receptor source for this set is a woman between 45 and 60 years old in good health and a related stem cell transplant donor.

The CDR3 region has the DNA TGCGCCAGCAGCGTGACAGGGGATTCTGCTGGCTACACCTTC. Encoded protein: CASSVTGDSAGYTF. The chain couples TRBV5-1 to TRBJ1-2; the match to TRBD1 covers 8 bases. The CDR3 has 14 residues. Germline V gives CDR1 SGHRS, CDR2 YFSETQ. V shed 4 bases and J 7 bases; nucleotides not matched to a gene: 9.

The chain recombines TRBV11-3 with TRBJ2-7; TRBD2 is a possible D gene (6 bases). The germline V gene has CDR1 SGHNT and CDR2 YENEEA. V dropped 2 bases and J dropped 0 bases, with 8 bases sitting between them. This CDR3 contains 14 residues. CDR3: CASSLFGSSYEQYF. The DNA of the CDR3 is TGTGCCAGCAGCTTATTCGGGAGCTCCTACGAGCAGTACTTC.

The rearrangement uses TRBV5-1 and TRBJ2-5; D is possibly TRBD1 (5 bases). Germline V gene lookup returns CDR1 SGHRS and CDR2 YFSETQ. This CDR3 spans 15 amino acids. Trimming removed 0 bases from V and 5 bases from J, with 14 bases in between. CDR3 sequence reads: CASSLGTPRAETQYF. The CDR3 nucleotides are TGCGCCAGCAGCTTGGGGACACCCAGGGCGGAGACCCAGTACTTC.

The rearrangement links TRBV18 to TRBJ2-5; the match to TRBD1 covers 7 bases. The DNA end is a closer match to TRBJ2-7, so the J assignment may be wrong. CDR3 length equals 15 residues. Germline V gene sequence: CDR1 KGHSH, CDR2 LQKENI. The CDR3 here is CASSPSGQRNYEQYF. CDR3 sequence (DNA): TGTGCCAGCTCACCATCGGGACAGAGAAACTACGAGCAGTACTTC.

CDR3 sequence: CASSSRGGNTEAFF. CDR3 DNA: TGTGCCAGCAGCTCCAGAGGAGGGAACACTGAAGCTTTCTTT. The chain employs TRBV7-2 and TRBJ1-1; no reliable D call. Trimming left V 4 bases short and J 1 base short, with 10 bases between. The CDR3 extends over 14 amino acids. Germline V lookup: CDR1 SGHTA, CDR2 FQGNSA.

CDR3 sequence (DNA): TGTGCCAGCAGACACCGGGAAACTGGAAACACCATATATTTT. It codes for CASRHRETGNTIYF. The chain has TRBV11-2 and TRBJ1-3; D not certain. Trimming shortened V by 6 bases and J by 2 bases, and 11 bases separated the two germline ends. CDR3 size: 14 residues. The germline V gene has CDR1 SGHAT and CDR2 FQNNGV.

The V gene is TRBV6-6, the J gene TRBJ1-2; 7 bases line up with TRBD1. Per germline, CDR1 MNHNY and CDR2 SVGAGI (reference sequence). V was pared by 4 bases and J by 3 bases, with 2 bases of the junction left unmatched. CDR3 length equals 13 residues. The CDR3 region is CASSSQGDYGYTF. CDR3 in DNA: TGTGCCAGCAGTTCTCAGGGGGACTATGGCTACACCTTC.

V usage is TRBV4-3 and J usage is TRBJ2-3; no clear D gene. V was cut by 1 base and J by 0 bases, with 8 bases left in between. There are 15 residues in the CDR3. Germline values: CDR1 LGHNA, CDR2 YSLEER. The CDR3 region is CASSQGVISTDTQYF. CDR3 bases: TGCGCCAGCAGCCAAGGCGTCATCAGCACAGATACGCAGTATTTT.

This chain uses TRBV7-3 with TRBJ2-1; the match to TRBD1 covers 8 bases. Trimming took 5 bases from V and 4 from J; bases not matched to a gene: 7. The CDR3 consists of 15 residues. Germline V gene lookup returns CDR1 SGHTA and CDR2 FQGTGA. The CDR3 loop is CASSPDRDSYNEQFF. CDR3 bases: TGTGCCAGCAGCCCGGACAGGGATAGTTACAATGAGCAGTTCTTC.

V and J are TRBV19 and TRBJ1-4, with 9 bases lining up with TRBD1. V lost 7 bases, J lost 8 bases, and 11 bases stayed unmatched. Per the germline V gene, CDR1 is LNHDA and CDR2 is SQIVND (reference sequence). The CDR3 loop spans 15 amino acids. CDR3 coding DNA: TGTGCCAGTAAAGCTCAACAGGGGGCCGGGGAAAAACTGTTTTTT. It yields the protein CASKAQQGAGEKLFF.

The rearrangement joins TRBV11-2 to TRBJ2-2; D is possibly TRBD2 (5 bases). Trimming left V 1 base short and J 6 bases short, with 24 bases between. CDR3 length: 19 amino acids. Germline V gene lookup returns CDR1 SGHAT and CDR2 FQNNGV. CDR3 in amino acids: CASSLGKIVGTSQPGELFF. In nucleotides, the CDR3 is TGTGCCAGCAGCTTAGGCAAAATAGTTGGCACTAGTCAGCCCGGGGAGCTGTTTTTT.

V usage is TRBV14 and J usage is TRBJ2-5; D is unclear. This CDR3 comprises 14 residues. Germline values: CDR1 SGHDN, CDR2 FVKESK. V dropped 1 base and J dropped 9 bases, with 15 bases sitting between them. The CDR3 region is CASSQAIEASSQYF. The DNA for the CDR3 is TGTGCCAGCAGCCAAGCAATTGAAGCGTCCTCCCAGTACTTC.

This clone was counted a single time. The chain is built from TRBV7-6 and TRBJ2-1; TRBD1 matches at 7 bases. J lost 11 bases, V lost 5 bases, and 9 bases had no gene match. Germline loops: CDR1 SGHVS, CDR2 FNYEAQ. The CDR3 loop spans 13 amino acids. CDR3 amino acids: CASSQIRQGQQFF. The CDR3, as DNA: TGTGCCAGCAGCCAAATAAGACAGGGTCAGCAGTTCTTC.

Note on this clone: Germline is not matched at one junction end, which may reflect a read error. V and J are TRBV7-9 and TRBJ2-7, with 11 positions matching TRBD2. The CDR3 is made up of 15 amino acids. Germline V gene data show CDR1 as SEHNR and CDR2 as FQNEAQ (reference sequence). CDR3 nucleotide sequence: TGTGCCAACAGCTCCGGACTAGCGGGCTCCTACGAGCAGTACTTC. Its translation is CANSSGLAGSYEQYF.

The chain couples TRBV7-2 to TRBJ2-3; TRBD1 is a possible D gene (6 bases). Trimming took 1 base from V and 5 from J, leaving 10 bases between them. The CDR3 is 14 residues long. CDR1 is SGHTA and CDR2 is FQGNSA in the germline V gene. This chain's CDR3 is CASSLGGPLDTQYF. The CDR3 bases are TGTGCCAGCAGCTTAGGGGGGCCCCTAGATACGCAGTATTTT.

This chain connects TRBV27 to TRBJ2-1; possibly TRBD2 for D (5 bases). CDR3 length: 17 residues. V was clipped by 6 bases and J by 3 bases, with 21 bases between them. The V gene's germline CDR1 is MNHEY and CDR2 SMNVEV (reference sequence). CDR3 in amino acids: CASSLYGGRTYYNEQFF. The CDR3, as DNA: TGTGCCAGCAGCCTATACGGCGGGCGGACGTACTACAATGAGCAGTTCTTC.